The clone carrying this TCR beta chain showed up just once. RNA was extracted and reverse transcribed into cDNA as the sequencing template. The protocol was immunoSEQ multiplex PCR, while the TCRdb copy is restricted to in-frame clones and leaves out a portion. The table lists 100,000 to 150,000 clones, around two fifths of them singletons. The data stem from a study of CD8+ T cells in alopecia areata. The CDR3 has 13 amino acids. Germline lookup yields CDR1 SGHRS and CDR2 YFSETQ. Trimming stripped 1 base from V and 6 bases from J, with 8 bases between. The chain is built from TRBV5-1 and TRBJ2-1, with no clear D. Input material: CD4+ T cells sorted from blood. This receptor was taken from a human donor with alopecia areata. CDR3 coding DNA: TGCGCCAGCAGCTTGTTGTCTCCCAATGAGCAGTTCTTC. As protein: CASSLLSPNEQFF.